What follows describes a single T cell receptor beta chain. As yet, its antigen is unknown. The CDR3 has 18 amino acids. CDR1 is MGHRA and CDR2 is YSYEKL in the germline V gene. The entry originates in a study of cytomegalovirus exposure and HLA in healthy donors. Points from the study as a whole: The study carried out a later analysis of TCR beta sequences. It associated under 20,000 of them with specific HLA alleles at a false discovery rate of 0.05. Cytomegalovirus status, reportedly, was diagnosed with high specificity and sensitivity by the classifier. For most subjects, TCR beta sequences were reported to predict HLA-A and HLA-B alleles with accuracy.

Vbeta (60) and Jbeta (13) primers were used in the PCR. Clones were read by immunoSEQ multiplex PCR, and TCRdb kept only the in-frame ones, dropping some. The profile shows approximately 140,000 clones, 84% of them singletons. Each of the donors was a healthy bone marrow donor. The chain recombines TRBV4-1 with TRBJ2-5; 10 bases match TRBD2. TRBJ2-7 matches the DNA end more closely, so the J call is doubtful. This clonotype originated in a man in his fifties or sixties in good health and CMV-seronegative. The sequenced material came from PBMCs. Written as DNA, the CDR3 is TGCGCCAGCAGCCAGCATGCCCGTGGACTAGCGGTGACCTACGAGCAGTACTTC. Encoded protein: CASSQHARGLAVTYEQYF.